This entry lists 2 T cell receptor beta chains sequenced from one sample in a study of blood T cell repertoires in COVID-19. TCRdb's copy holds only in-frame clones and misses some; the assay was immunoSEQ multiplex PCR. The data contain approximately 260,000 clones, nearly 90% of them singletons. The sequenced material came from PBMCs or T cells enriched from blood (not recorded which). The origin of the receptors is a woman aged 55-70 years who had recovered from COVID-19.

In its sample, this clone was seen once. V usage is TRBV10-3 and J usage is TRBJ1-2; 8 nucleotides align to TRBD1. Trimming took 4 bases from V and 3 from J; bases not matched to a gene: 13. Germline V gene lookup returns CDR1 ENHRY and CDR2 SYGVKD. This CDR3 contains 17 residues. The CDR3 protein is CAISVGIGQGFDYGYTF. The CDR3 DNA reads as TGTGCCATCAGTGTAGGAATTGGACAGGGCTTTGACTATGGCTACACCTTC.

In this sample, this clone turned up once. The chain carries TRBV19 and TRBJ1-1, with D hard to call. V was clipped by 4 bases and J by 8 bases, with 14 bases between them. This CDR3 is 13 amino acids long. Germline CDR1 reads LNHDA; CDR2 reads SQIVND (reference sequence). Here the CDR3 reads CASSSGLPAEAFF. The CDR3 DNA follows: TGTGCCAGTAGTAGCGGACTACCGGCCGAAGCTTTCTTT.